This T cell receptor beta chain was captured by sequencing in a study of T cells in Graves' hyperthyroidism and ophthalmopathy. Study results and caveats: Most thyroid clonotypes that were expanded above 0.001 also turned up in blood.

Criteria for exclusion of patients were uncontrolled infection, other autoimmune disease, pregnancy or lactation. Amplification of TCR beta CDR3 regions was performed using RNA transcripts as template. The HTBI primer set drove a first-round RT-PCR of the TCR CDR3. TCRdb re-analysed the multiplex PCR reads in MiXCR, keeping a single row per CDR3 protein. The sample shows around 570,000 distinct CDR3 sequences, less than 20% of them seen only once. In the case of this clonotype: Its antigen is still unknown.

The CDR3 has 14 residues. Between the trimmed V and J ends, which lost 2 bases and 8 bases, there was a span of 12 bases. Germline-derived CDR1 and CDR2 are LGHDT and YNNKEL (reference sequence). V is TRBV3-1 and J is TRBJ1-4; D perhaps matches TRBD1 (5 bases). The receptor's source is a man in his forties with Graves' ophthalmopathy. Sequences were obtained from blood. This CDR3 is CASSQTMTDEKLFF. The CDR3, as DNA: TGTGCCAGCAGCCAAACGATGACAGACGAAAAACTGTTTTTT.